Shown below are 27 T cell receptor beta chains from a single sample sequenced in a study of T cell responses to AZD1222 COVID-19 vaccine. Only in-frame clones appear in the TCRdb table, and some are missing; sequencing was by immunoSEQ multiplex PCR. Among about 150,000 clones listed, roughly 90% were seen once. The sample in question was peripheral blood, obtained 28 days after the second AZD1222 dose. Every receptor here comes from an adult who received the AZD1222 COVID-19 vaccine.

The CDR3 region has the DNA TGTGCCAGCAGCCCATCCGGGAGCCCTTTGCCCCAGCATTTT. Its translation is CASSPSGSPLPQHF. The chain uses TRBV3-1 (or the pseudogene TRBV3-2) and TRBJ1-5; D uncertain. Trimming cost V 4 bases and J 9 bases, with 16 bases left between them. CDR1 is LGHDT, CDR2 YNNKEL, per germline (reference sequence). There are 14 residues in the CDR3.

The V and J genes are TRBV5-1 and TRBJ1-1, with D possibly TRBD1 on 6 matching bases. The CDR3 has 13 residues. CDR1 and CDR2 (germline): SGHRS, YFSETQ. Trimming stripped 4 bases from V and 4 bases from J, with 11 bases between. Here the CDR3 DNA reads TGCGCCAGCAGCATACAGGGAGGCACTGAAGCTTTCTTT. The encoded protein is CASSIQGGTEAFF.

This chain links TRBV19 with TRBJ2-5; no clear D. The CDR3 runs 12 residues. V lost 5 bases and J 4 bases, leaving 8 bases between the germline ends. Germline V CDR1 and CDR2: LNHDA, SQIVND (reference sequence). The CDR3 spells CASSGSAETQYF. The CDR3 bases are TGTGCCAGTAGTGGGTCCGCAGAGACCCAGTACTTC.

In its sample, this clone was seen a few times. The same CDR3 arises from other DNA sequences in this sample as well. V gene TRBV5-5 combines with J gene TRBJ1-5; 7 bases map to TRBD1. CDR1 and CDR2 (germline): SGHKS, YYEKEE (reference sequence). CDR3 length equals 14 residues. V shed 0 bases and J 7 bases; nucleotides not matched to a gene: 4. The CDR3 loop is CASSLEGGGQPQHF. The CDR3 DNA follows: TGTGCCAGCAGCTTGGAAGGGGGCGGACAGCCCCAGCATTTT.

The rearrangement joins TRBV30 to TRBJ1-5; perhaps TRBD1 as D (6 bases). The CDR3 loop spans 15 amino acids. The V end lost 2 bases, the J end lost 2 bases, and 13 bases lay between the germline ends. Germline V CDR1 and CDR2: GTSNPN, SVGIG (reference sequence). The CDR3 here is CAWSQGSVGNQPQHF. The CDR3 nucleotides are TGTGCCTGGAGTCAGGGGAGTGTTGGCAATCAGCCCCAGCATTTT.

This clone has a single count. The rearrangement links TRBV19 to TRBJ1-1; no firm D call. Trimming removed 1 base at V and 5 bases at J, with 11 bases between. Germline V lookup: CDR1 LNHDA, CDR2 SQIVND (reference sequence). This CDR3 is built from 14 residues. The CDR3 region is CASSIAGEGTEAFF. CDR3 bases: TGTGCCAGTAGTATAGCCGGGGAAGGGACTGAAGCTTTCTTT.

This clone was detected only once. This rearrangement joins TRBV24-1 to TRBJ2-1; D perhaps matches TRBD2 (5 bases). The CDR3 is made up of 15 amino acids. V lost 0 bases to trimming and J lost 4 bases, with 9 bases between them. Germline CDR1 and CDR2: KGHDR and SFDVKD. Here the CDR3 DNA reads TGTGCCACCAGTGATTTGCGGGAACTGTACAATGAGCAGTTCTTC. It translates to CATSDLRELYNEQFF.

The V call is TRBV12-5, the J call TRBJ2-5, with D unresolved. Trimming cost V 9 bases and J 2 bases, with 16 bases left between them. Germline values: CDR1 LGHNT, CDR2 FRNRAP. The CDR3 consists of 14 residues. The CDR3 here is CASAEDNIQETQYF. The CDR3 coding sequence is TGTGCTAGCGCGGAAGATAACATACAAGAGACCCAGTACTTC.

The J gene is TRBJ1-1, the V gene TRBV5-1; no definite D call. The CDR3 length is 15 residues. CDR1 SGHRS and CDR2 YFSETQ come from the germline V gene. Trimming shortened V by 0 bases and J by 0 bases, and 9 bases separated the two germline ends. CDR3 residues: CASSLVGRMNTEAFF. CDR3 coding DNA: TGCGCCAGCAGCTTGGTTGGACGAATGAACACTGAAGCTTTCTTT.

The chain uses TRBV28 and TRBJ1-2, with D possibly TRBD1 on 6 matching bases. This CDR3 region has 13 residues. Germline loops: CDR1 MDHEN, CDR2 SYDVKM. V was shortened by 6 bases and J by 3 bases, with 11 bases between the two germline ends. CDR3 DNA: TGTGCCAGCAGGACAGGAAGACACTATGGCTACACCTTC. It codes for CASRTGRHYGYTF.

V gene TRBV19 combines with J gene TRBJ2-3; the D gene is possibly TRBD1 (6 bases). This CDR3 comprises 15 residues. Germline V CDR1 and CDR2: LNHDA, SQIVND (reference sequence). Trimming cost V 5 bases and J 2 bases, with 14 bases left between them. This CDR3 reads CASSVETGNTDTQYF. In nucleotides, the CDR3 is TGTGCCAGTAGTGTTGAGACAGGAAACACAGATACGCAGTATTTT.

This clone appeared a single time. The genes are TRBV18 and TRBJ1-2; D is possibly TRBD1 (6 bases). The CDR3 runs to 14 residues. The V end was cut by 1 base, the J end by 8 bases, with 14 bases between. Germline V gene data show CDR1 as KGHSH and CDR2 as LQKENI. This CDR3 is CASSPLGGAWGYTF. CDR3 nucleotides: TGTGCCAGCTCACCACTTGGGGGCGCCTGGGGCTACACCTTC.

About this clone itself: At the DNA level, this CDR3 is encoded by other sequences in the same sample as well. CDR3 residues: CASSSPGTGNTEAFF. The CDR3 region has the DNA TGTGCCAGCAGTTCCCCAGGGACAGGGAACACTGAAGCTTTCTTT. V and J are TRBV27 and TRBJ1-1; 8 bases align to TRBD1. V shed 4 bases, J shed 1 base, and the junction held 5 bases outside the gene matches. The germline V gene has CDR1 MNHEY and CDR2 SMNVEV (reference sequence). The CDR3 contains 15 residues.

V is TRBV27 and J is TRBJ2-2; the match to TRBD2 covers 7 bases. The V and J ends lost 3 bases and 4 bases, in that order; junction bases with no gene match: 5. Looked up from germline, CDR1 is MNHEY and CDR2 is SMNVEV (reference sequence). This CDR3 spans 15 amino acids. The CDR3 DNA sequence: TGTGCCAGCAGTTTCTCGCGGGAGTCCACCGGGGAGCTGTTTTTT. Encoded protein: CASSFSRESTGELFF.

This clone was counted between two and nine times. The gene calls are TRBV19 and TRBJ1-6; 9 bases are shared with TRBD1. With 5 bases clipped from V and 8 bases from J, the junction kept 7 bases outside the gene matches. This CDR3 has 15 amino acids. Germline V gives CDR1 LNHDA, CDR2 SQIVND (reference sequence). The CDR3 DNA reads TGTGCCAGTAGTCTGGACAGGGGAACGGATTCACCCCTCCACTTT. This sequence encodes CASSLDRGTDSPLHF.

Here the CDR3 reads CASSLRSRQGTPTSYEQYF. CDR3 coding DNA: TGTGCCAGCAGCCTACGATCCCGCCAGGGCACTCCTACCTCCTACGAGCAGTACTTC. The chain has TRBV11-3 and TRBJ2-7; the D gene is possibly TRBD1 (5 bases). The CDR3 runs to 19 residues. Germline-derived CDR1 and CDR2 are SGHNT and YENEEA. Trimming left V 5 bases short and J 0 bases short, with 26 bases between.

The chain couples TRBV29-1 to TRBJ2-2; D possibly uses TRBD1 or TRBD2 (5 bases each). Trimming took 2 bases from V and 6 from J, leaving 10 bases between them. In germline, CDR1 is SQVTM, CDR2 ANQGSEA. The CDR3 is 13 residues long. The CDR3 sequence is CSVEWGFAGELFF. Here the CDR3 DNA reads TGCAGCGTTGAATGGGGGTTTGCCGGGGAGCTGTTTTTT.

The chain has TRBV24-1 and TRBJ2-1, with TRBD1 matching 9 bases. J gave up 0 bases and V 3 bases, and 8 bases lay outside the gene matches. Germline V CDR1 and CDR2: KGHDR, SFDVKD. The CDR3 has 18 residues. The CDR3 DNA follows: TGTGCCACCAGTGATACCTTGGGGACAGGGCACTCCTACAATGAGCAGTTCTTC. Translated, it gives CATSDTLGTGHSYNEQFF.

The V gene is TRBV15, the J gene TRBJ1-5; no clear D. CDR1 and CDR2 (germline): LNHNV, YYDKDF (reference sequence). CDR3 length: 16 residues. Trimming cost V 0 bases and J 3 bases, with 12 bases left between them. The CDR3 DNA sequence: TGTGCCACCAGCAGAGATTTTCGGGAGTTCAATCAGCCCCAGCATTTT. Translating it yields CATSRDFREFNQPQHF.

The chain combines TRBV5-4 with TRBJ2-7; TRBD2 matches at 9 bases. Germline V gene lookup returns CDR1 SGHNT and CDR2 YYREEE (reference sequence). Trimming took 1 base from V and 2 from J; bases not matched to a gene: 10. CDR3 length: 17 residues. CDR3 in DNA: TGTGCCAGCAGCTTGTCGGCCGGCGGGAGGGGAACCTACGAGCAGTACTTC. Translation: CASSLSAGGRGTYEQYF.

The V call is TRBV5-6, the J call TRBJ2-1; TRBD2 might be the D (7 bases). The CDR3 consists of 18 residues. CDR1 and CDR2 (germline): SGHDT, YYEEEE. Trimming removed 3 bases at V and 6 bases at J, with 25 bases between. The CDR3 spells CASSSRTRGLKRFNEQFF. The CDR3 DNA reads as TGTGCCAGCAGCTCTAGGACCAGGGGACTAAAACGGTTCAATGAGCAGTTCTTC.

V gene TRBV9 combines with J gene TRBJ2-1; D is uncertain. The germline V gene has CDR1 SGDLS and CDR2 YYNGEE. V was pared by 0 bases and J by 0 bases, with 7 bases between. CDR3 size: 15 residues. For the CDR3, the DNA is TGTGCCAGCAGCGTAGTCGGCCACTCCTACAATGAGCAGTTCTTC. Its translation: CASSVVGHSYNEQFF.

In DNA form, the CDR3 reads TGTGCCAGCAGGATGGGACAGGGTAATGAAAAACTGTTTTTT. Translation: CASRMGQGNEKLFF. The rearrangement joins TRBV6-5 to TRBJ1-4, with TRBD1 matching 9 bases. The germline gives CDR1 MNHEY, CDR2 SVGAGI. V gave up 6 bases and J gave up 4 bases; unmatched junction bases: 3. The CDR3 has 14 amino acids.

This clone was detected only once. This chain joins TRBV28 and TRBJ2-3; D unclear. CDR1 is MDHEN, CDR2 SYDVKM, per germline. V was trimmed by 3 bases and J by 10 bases, leaving 11 bases between them. This CDR3 contains 12 residues. In DNA form, the CDR3 reads TGTGCCAGCAGTTTTGGTAAGGACGCGCAGTATTTT. Its protein product is CASSFGKDAQYF.

The J gene is TRBJ1-1, the V gene TRBV7-2, with TRBD1 as a possible D gene (6 bases). V lost 5 bases and J 0 bases, leaving 19 bases between the germline ends. This CDR3 has 17 residues. The germline V gene has CDR1 SGHTA and CDR2 FQGNSA. CDR3: CASSLDQGTIMNTEAFF. In nucleotides, the CDR3 is TGTGCCAGCAGCCTAGACCAGGGGACCATAATGAACACTGAAGCTTTCTTT.

The DNA for the CDR3 is TGTGCCAGCGGAGCGGGAGGGTCCTACGAGCAGTACTTC. This sequence encodes CASGAGGSYEQYF. The genes are TRBV25-1 and TRBJ2-7, with TRBD2 matching over 10 bases. Trimming at V came to 8 bases and at J to 1 base, leaving 2 bases not matched to a gene. The CDR3 is 13 amino acids. Per the germline V gene, CDR1 is MGHDK and CDR2 is SYGVNS.

J is TRBJ1-2 and V is TRBV30, with D possibly being TRBD1 (6 bases). The CDR3 totals 14 residues. Trimming shortened V by 5 bases and J by 1 base, and 14 bases separated the two germline ends. Germline loops: CDR1 GTSNPN, CDR2 SVGIG (reference sequence). The CDR3 loop reads CAWLGGHLNYGYTF. The CDR3 DNA reads as TGTGCCTGGCTCGGGGGACACCTTAACTATGGCTACACCTTC.